This T cell receptor (beta chain) was captured by sequencing in a study of T cell clones after liver transplantation. Study details: Samples came from ITN030ST, which attempted immunosuppression withdrawal within 2 years of liver transplantation. Three of the eight recipients were HCV-positive; the rest had non-autoimmune, non-viral transplant indications.

Generated by immunoSEQ multiplex PCR, the TCRdb table keeps only in-frame clones and is missing some. The sample yields tens of thousands of clones, roughly two thirds seen once. Germline CDR1 is MNHEY and CDR2 is SVGAGI. The CDR3 contains 14 residues. V was clipped by 4 bases and J by 8 bases, with 12 bases between them. The clonotype was recovered from a human donor who received a liver transplant. The chain employs TRBV6-5 and TRBJ1-6, with D perhaps TRBD1 (6 bases). The sequencing used CD4+ T cells from blood, collected before liver transplant. In DNA, the CDR3 is TGTGCCAGCAGTTTCATTAACAGGGATTCACCCCTCCACTTT. Amino acid sequence: CASSFINRDSPLHF.